The next 3 T cell receptor beta chains were all read from a single sample in a study of cytomegalovirus exposure and HLA in healthy donors. It was with 60 Vbeta and 13 Jbeta primers that the PCR ran. Assay: immunoSEQ multiplex PCR; the TCRdb copy retains only in-frame clones and omits some. The table shows about 140,000 clones, with around two thirds occurring only once. The sample taken for sequencing was PBMCs. The source of these receptors is a man aged 30 to 45 in good health and CMV-seropositive.

This clone was detected only once. The V and J genes are TRBV11-2 and TRBJ2-5, with 8 bases matching TRBD2. This CDR3 is built from 15 residues. After removal of 6 bases from V and 5 bases from J, the junction contained 11 bases not matched to a gene. The germline V gene has CDR1 SGHAT and CDR2 FQNNGV. The CDR3: CASSPPGTRLETQYF. CDR3 in DNA: TGTGCCAGCAGTCCTCCCGGGACTAGATTGGAGACCCAGTACTTC. The full variable domain, rest sourced from reference TRBV11-2 and TRBJ2-5, is EAGVAQSPRYKIIEKRQSVAFWCNPISGHATLYWYQQILGQGPKLLIQFQNNGVVDDSQLPKDRFSAERLKGVDSTLKIQPAKLEDSAVYLCASSPPGTRLETQYFGPGTRLLVL.

The chain uses TRBV2 and TRBJ1-4; unclear D gene. The length of the CDR3 is 13 residues. The germline V and J ends were trimmed by 8 bases and 1 base, with 8 bases remaining between them. Germline V gene lookup returns CDR1 SNHLY and CDR2 FYNNEI. The CDR3 bases are TGTGCCAGCCACTTGCAAACTAATGAAAAACTGTTTTTT. This codes for CASHLQTNEKLFF.

The rearrangement joins TRBV9 to TRBJ2-3, with a tentative D call TRBD2 (6 bases). The CDR3 consists of 17 residues. Germline values: CDR1 SGDLS, CDR2 YYNGEE. The germline V and J ends were trimmed by 0 bases and 5 bases, with 19 bases remaining between them. The CDR3 sequence: CASSVEGRSREEDTQYF. The CDR3 nucleotides read TGTGCCAGCAGCGTAGAAGGGCGGTCGAGGGAGGAAGATACGCAGTATTTT.